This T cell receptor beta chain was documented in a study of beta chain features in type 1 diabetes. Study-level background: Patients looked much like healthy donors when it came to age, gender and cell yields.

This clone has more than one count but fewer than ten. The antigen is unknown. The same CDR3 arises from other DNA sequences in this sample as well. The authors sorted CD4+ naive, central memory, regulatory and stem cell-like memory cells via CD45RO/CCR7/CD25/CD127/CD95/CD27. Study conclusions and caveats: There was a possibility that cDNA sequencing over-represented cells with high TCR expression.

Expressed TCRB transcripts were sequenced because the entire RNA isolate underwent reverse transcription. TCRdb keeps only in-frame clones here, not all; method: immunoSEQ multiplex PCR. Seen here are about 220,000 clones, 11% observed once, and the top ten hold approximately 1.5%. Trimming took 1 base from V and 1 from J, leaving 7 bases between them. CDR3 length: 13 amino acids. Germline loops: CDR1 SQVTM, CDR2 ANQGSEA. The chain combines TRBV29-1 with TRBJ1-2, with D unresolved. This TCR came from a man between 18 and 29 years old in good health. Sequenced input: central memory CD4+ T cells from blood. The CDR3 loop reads CSVEGGYNYGYTF. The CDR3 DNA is TGCAGCGTTGAAGGAGGATATAACTATGGCTACACCTTC.